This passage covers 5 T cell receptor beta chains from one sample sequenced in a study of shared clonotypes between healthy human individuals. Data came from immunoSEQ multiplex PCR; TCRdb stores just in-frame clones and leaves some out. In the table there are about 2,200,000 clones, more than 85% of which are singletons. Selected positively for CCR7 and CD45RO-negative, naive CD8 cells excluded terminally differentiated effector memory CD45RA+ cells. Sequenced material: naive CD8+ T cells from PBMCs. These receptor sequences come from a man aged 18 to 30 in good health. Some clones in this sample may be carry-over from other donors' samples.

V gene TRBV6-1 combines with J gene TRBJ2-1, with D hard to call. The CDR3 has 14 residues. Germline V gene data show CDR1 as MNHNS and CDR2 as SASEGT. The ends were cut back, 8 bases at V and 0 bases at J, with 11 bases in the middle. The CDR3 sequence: CASWTRSSYNEQFF. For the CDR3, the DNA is TGTGCCAGCTGGACCCGGAGCTCCTACAATGAGCAGTTCTTC.

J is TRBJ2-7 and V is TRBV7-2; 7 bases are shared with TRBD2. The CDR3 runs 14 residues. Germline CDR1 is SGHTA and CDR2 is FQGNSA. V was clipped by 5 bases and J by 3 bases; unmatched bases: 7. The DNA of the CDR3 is TGTGCCAGCAGCCAAGGACTAGACTTCTACGAGCAGTACTTC. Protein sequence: CASSQGLDFYEQYF.

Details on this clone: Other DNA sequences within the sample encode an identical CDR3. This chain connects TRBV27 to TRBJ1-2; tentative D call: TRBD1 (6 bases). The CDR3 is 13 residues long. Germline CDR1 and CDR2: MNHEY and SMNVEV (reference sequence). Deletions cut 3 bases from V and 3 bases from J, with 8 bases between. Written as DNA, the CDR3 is TGTGCCAGCAGTTTTGCAGGGGACTATGGCTACACCTTC. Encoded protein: CASSFAGDYGYTF.

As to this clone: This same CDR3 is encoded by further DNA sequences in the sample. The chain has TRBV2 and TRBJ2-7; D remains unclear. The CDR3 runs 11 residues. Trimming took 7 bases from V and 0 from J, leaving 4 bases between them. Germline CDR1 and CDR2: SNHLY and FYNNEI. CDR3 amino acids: CASTVSYEQYF. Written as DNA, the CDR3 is TGTGCCAGCACTGTCTCCTACGAGCAGTACTTC.

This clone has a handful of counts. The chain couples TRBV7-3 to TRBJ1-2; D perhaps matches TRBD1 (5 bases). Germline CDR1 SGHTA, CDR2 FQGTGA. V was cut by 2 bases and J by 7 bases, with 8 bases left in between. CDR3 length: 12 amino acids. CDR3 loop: CASSLGGFGYTF. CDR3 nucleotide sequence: TGTGCCAGCAGCTTAGGGGGGTTTGGCTACACCTTC.